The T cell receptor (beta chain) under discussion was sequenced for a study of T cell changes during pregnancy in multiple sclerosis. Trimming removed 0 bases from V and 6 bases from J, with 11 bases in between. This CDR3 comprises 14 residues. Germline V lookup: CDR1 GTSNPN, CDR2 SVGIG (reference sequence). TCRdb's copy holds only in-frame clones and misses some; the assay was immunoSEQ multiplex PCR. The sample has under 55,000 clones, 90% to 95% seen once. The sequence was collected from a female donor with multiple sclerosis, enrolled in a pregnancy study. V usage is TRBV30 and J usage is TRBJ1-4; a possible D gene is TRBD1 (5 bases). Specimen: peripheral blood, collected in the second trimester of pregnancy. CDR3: CAWSVQPRDEKLFF. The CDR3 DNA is TGTGCCTGGAGTGTACAGCCCAGGGATGAAAAACTGTTTTTT.